Presented here are 23 T cell receptor beta chains from one specimen sequenced in a study of CD8+ T cells in alopecia areata. Investigators isolated RNA and reverse transcribed it into cDNA to act as the sequencing template. Data came from immunoSEQ multiplex PCR; TCRdb stores just in-frame clones and leaves some out. The sample holds around 100,000 clones, almost 60% seen once. The treatment: oral pan-JAK inhibitor, 5-10 mg twice daily. The sequences come from CD8+ T cells sorted from blood, collected between weeks 55 and 65, from a patient treated with tofacitinib. These receptor sequences come from a human donor with alopecia areata.

With regard to this clone: At the DNA level, this CDR3 is encoded by other sequences in the same sample as well. The chain employs TRBV2 and TRBJ1-1; no definite D call. CDR1 and CDR2 from the germline V gene are SNHLY and FYNNEI. V dropped 6 bases and J dropped 2 bases, with 4 bases sitting between them. The length of the CDR3 is 11 residues. CDR3 in amino acids: CASSRNTEAFF. The CDR3 nucleotides read TGTGCCAGCAGCCGAAACACTGAAGCTTTCTTT. Full variable domain (outside the CDR3, taken from reference TRBV2 and TRBJ1-1): EPEVTQTPSHQVTQMGQEVILRCVPISNHLYFYWYRQILGQKVEFLVSFYNNEISEKSEIFDDQFSVERPDGSNFTLKIRSTKLEDSAMYFCASSRNTEAFFGQGTRLTVV.

The gene calls are TRBV29-1 and TRBJ2-2; 8 nucleotides line up with TRBD1. This CDR3 has 16 amino acids. Germline V gene data show CDR1 as SQVTM and CDR2 as ANQGSEA. V lost 1 base, J lost 5 bases, and 9 bases stayed unmatched. Written as DNA, the CDR3 is TGCAGCGTTGAAGGCGACAGGGGAAGGAGGACCGGGGAGCTGTTTTTT. This encodes CSVEGDRGRRTGELFF.

This sequence joins TRBV25-1 and TRBJ1-3; D remains ambiguous. Germline V lookup: CDR1 MGHDK, CDR2 SYGVNS. This CDR3 region has 15 residues. V gave up 1 base and J gave up 3 bases, with 10 bases separating them. CDR3 amino acids: CASSESGRGGNTIYF. The CDR3 nucleotides read TGTGCCAGCAGTGAATCTGGCCGGGGTGGAAACACCATATATTTT. Together with reference TRBV25-1 and TRBJ1-3, the CDR3 gives the full variable domain: EADIYQTPRYLVIGTGKKITLECSQTMGHDKMYWYQQDPGMELHLIHYSYGVNSTEKGDLSSESTVSRIRTEHFPLTLESARPSHTSQYLCASSESGRGGNTIYFGEGSWLTVV.

The V call is TRBV2, the J call TRBJ2-3, with a tentative D call TRBD2 (5 bases). The CDR3 has 17 residues. CDR1 is SNHLY, CDR2 FYNNEI, per germline. V lost 6 bases, J lost 1 base, and 20 bases lay in between. The CDR3 DNA is TGTGCCAGCAGGCGTATCCGAACAGCGGATCGCACAGATACGCAGTATTTT. Translated: CASRRIRTADRTDTQYF.

This clone occurred a few times. The chain couples TRBV21-1 to TRBJ2-3; the tabulated D call, TRBD2, remains unverified against the DNA. TRBV21-1 is listed as a pseudogene. This CDR3 has 13 amino acids. The CDR3 spells CASTPAGADTQYF. The CDR3 nucleotides read TGTGCCAGCACCCCGGCGGGGGCAGATACGCAGTATTTT.

This clone has just a few counts. V and J are TRBV29-1 and TRBJ2-5; D is undetermined. The germline V gene encodes CDR1 SQVTM and CDR2 ANQGSEA. The ends were cut back, 5 bases at V and 5 bases at J, with 9 bases in the middle. CDR3 length: 11 amino acids. Here the CDR3 reads CSVSKRETQYF. DNA of the CDR3: TGCAGCGTTAGTAAGCGTGAGACCCAGTACTTC.

CDR3 amino acids: CASGRPGRSTDTQYF. Written as DNA, the CDR3 is TGTGCCAGCGGCCGCCCCGGGCGTTCCACAGATACGCAGTATTTT. The genes are TRBV27 and TRBJ2-3; no firm D call. The CDR3 has 15 amino acids. The germline V and J ends were trimmed by 8 bases and 2 bases, with 17 bases remaining between them. From germline, CDR1 is MNHEY and CDR2 SMNVEV (reference sequence).

This rearrangement joins TRBV23-1 to TRBJ1-5; D remains ambiguous. TRBV23-1 counts as an open reading frame of uncertain function. Trimming shortened V by 6 bases and J by 5 bases, and 11 bases separated the two germline ends. The CDR3 sequence is 13 residues long. CDR3 in amino acids: CASRGRGYQPQHF. CDR3 sequence (DNA): TGCGCCAGCAGAGGGCGGGGTTATCAGCCCCAGCATTTT.

The chain has TRBV29-1 and TRBJ2-7, with 7 bases matching TRBD1. Germline trimming cut 4 bases from V and 0 bases from J; bases unmatched to any gene: 3. The CDR3 spans 13 residues. Germline V gene data show CDR1 as SQVTM and CDR2 as ANQGSEA. DNA for the CDR3: TGCAGCGTTGTGACAGGGAGCTCCTACGAGCAGTACTTC. It is translated as CSVVTGSSYEQYF.

The chain carries TRBV6-6 and TRBJ2-7; 7 positions agree with TRBD2. There are 15 residues in the CDR3. Germline lookup yields CDR1 MNHNY and CDR2 SVGAGI (reference sequence). The V and J ends lost 0 bases and 2 bases, in that order; junction bases with no gene match: 4. The CDR3 nucleotides read TGTGCCAGCAGTTACTCGCGGGAGCTGGCCTACGAGCAGTACTTC. Protein sequence: CASSYSRELAYEQYF.

This clone was found once. The V call is TRBV13, the J call TRBJ2-3; the D is unclear. Germline lookup yields CDR1 PRHDT and CDR2 FYEKMQ (reference sequence). The CDR3 sequence is 12 residues long. The V and J ends lost 1 base and 10 bases respectively, with 9 bases between them. The CDR3 bases are TGTGCCAGCAGCTTAGACGTAGCTGCGCAGTATTTT. Translated, it gives CASSLDVAAQYF.

This chain connects TRBV4-1 to TRBJ1-4; D call uncertain. Germline V gene data show CDR1 as MGHRA and CDR2 as YSYEKL. Trimming took off 2 bases at V and 8 bases at J, with 21 bases between the two ends. CDR3 length: 17 residues. This chain's CDR3 is CASSQQYRAGREEKLFF. DNA for the CDR3: TGCGCCAGCAGCCAACAATATAGAGCAGGCCGGGAGGAAAAACTGTTTTTT.

J is TRBJ2-4 and V is TRBV5-1; D unclear. CDR3 size: 16 residues. V lost 4 bases, J lost 4 bases, and 18 bases lay in between. From germline, CDR1 is SGHRS and CDR2 YFSETQ. CDR3 amino acids: CASSQWSGQPKNIQYF. The CDR3 DNA sequence: TGCGCCAGCAGCCAATGGAGTGGGCAACCTAAAAACATTCAGTACTTC.

This sequence joins TRBV4-1 and TRBJ2-5; D assignment may be TRBD1 or TRBD2 (5 bases each). The V end lost 1 base, the J end lost 8 bases, and 14 bases lay between the germline ends. This CDR3 has 14 amino acids. Germline V gene lookup returns CDR1 MGHRA and CDR2 YSYEKL. In nucleotides, the CDR3 is TGCGCCAGCAGCCAAGGAGGGGAAGAGCGCACCCAGTACTTC. As protein: CASSQGGEERTQYF.

To note about this clone: Other DNA sequences within the sample encode an identical CDR3. The V call is TRBV25-1, the J call TRBJ1-4; no clear D gene. V lost 3 bases, J lost 8 bases, and 4 bases lay in between. Germline CDR1 MGHDK, CDR2 SYGVNS. The CDR3 totals 11 residues. The CDR3 region is CASSEGEKLFF. Written as DNA, the CDR3 is TGTGCCAGCAGTGAGGGGGAAAAACTGTTTTTT.

This clone was observed a handful of times. The J gene is TRBJ1-5, the V gene TRBV11-1; D unresolved. V lost 0 bases and J 9 bases, leaving 9 bases between the germline ends. The V gene's germline CDR1 is SGHAT and CDR2 FQDESV (reference sequence). The CDR3 consists of 13 residues. The CDR3 is CASSLADLGPQHF. The CDR3 DNA is TGTGCCAGCAGCTTAGCGGACCTGGGGCCCCAGCATTTT.

The rearrangement joins TRBV18 to TRBJ2-5; TRBD2 agrees at 13 bases. Trimming cost V 2 bases and J 2 bases; bases outside gene matches: 11. CDR1 is KGHSH, CDR2 LQKENI, per germline. The CDR3 sequence is 19 residues long. The CDR3: CASSPSAGTSGITQETQYF. The DNA for the CDR3 is TGTGCCAGCTCACCATCTGCAGGGACTAGCGGGATCACGCAAGAGACCCAGTACTTC. Filled out from reference TRBV18 and TRBJ2-5, the complete variable domain reads NAGVMQNPRHLVRRRGQEARLRCSPMKGHSHVYWYRQLPEEGLKFMVYLQKENIIDESGMPKERFSAEFPKEGPSILRIQQVVRGDSAAYFCASSPSAGTSGITQETQYFGPGTRLLVL.

J is TRBJ2-3 and V is TRBV15, with 12 bases identical to TRBD2. CDR1 is LNHNV, CDR2 YYDKDF, per germline (reference sequence). This CDR3 spans 16 amino acids. Losses at the gene ends were 0 bases for V and 6 bases for J; bases not matched to a gene: 4. The CDR3 coding sequence is TGTGCCACCAGCAGAGATCTAGCGGGGGGGCATGATACGCAGTATTTT. Its translation is CATSRDLAGGHDTQYF.

This clone has a single count. The rearrangement uses TRBV25-1 and TRBJ2-3; weak D call: TRBD2 (5 bases). Germline CDR1 reads MGHDK; CDR2 reads SYGVNS. The CDR3 is made up of 14 amino acids. V lost 3 bases, J lost 5 bases, and 12 bases lay in between. The CDR3 nucleotides are TGTGCCAGCAGTGATGAGAGGGAAGGAGATACGCAGTATTTT. Protein product: CASSDEREGDTQYF.

J is TRBJ2-1 and V is TRBV27; 12 positions match TRBD2. V was pared by 2 bases and J by 0 bases, with 2 bases of the junction left unmatched. CDR1 and CDR2 from the germline V gene are MNHEY and SMNVEV (reference sequence). The CDR3 length is 17 residues. Here the CDR3 DNA reads TGTGCCAGCAGTTTAGCTAGCGGGGGGGCCTCCTACAATGAGCAGTTCTTC. Its translation: CASSLASGGASYNEQFF.

The V and J genes are TRBV5-6 and TRBJ2-1; the match to TRBD2 covers 9 bases. The CDR3 length is 16 residues. Losses at the gene ends were 2 bases for V and 5 bases for J; bases not matched to a gene: 8. The germline CDR1 and CDR2 sequences are SGHDT and YYEEEE. This chain's CDR3 is CASSFRRGGRDNEQFF. In DNA form, the CDR3 reads TGTGCCAGCAGCTTCCGGCGGGGGGGGCGAGACAATGAGCAGTTCTTC.

The chain couples TRBV6-5 to TRBJ2-7, with 10 bases that match TRBD2. The CDR3 is 15 amino acids. Trimming cost V 7 bases and J 2 bases; bases outside gene matches: 8. The V gene's germline CDR1 is MNHEY and CDR2 SVGAGI. DNA for the CDR3: TGTGCCAGCACTAAGCTAGCGGGGGACACCTACGAGCAGTACTTC. This codes for CASTKLAGDTYEQYF.

This chain joins TRBV20-1 and TRBJ2-1; D perhaps matches TRBD2 (5 bases). The length of the CDR3 is 11 residues. Trimming took 0 bases from V and 10 from J, leaving 7 bases between them. Per germline, CDR1 DFQATT and CDR2 SNEGSKA (reference sequence). Written as DNA, the CDR3 is TGCAGTGCTAGAGATCGAGGGGAGCAGTTCTTC. Its protein product is CSARDRGEQFF.